The present T cell receptor beta chain was sequenced within a study of blood T cell repertoires in COVID-19. Study as a whole: Acute and convalescent COVID-19 specimens originated in the United States, Italy and Spain. PBMCs, B-cell-depleted T cells, or T cells were the source of the cDNA or gDNA that made up the material.

Per the original data handling: Quantification of nucleated cells was approximated via reference gene primer amplification. Measured with immunoSEQ multiplex PCR; TCRdb has only the in-frame clones, and not every one. V and J calls and clone size are given by that table; D and trimming were obtained from the DNA. The data hold roughly 250,000 clones, with 75% to 90% observed a single time. V was clipped by 2 bases and J by 2 bases; unmatched bases: 10. The CDR3 covers 18 residues. Germline values: CDR1 MNHEY, CDR2 SVGEGT. Sequencing was done on a sample of peripheral blood. The receptor's source is a man in his 60s who had recovered from COVID-19. The chain uses TRBV6-2 or TRBV6-3 and TRBJ2-3; 10 positions match TRBD2. The CDR3 spells CASSYNLAGALPTDTQYF. The CDR3 nucleotides are TGTGCCAGCAGTTACAACCTAGCGGGGGCCCTTCCCACAGATACGCAGTATTTT.